This is a list of T cell receptor beta chains from one sample in a study of monozygotic twins with inflammatory bowel disease. TCRdb reprocessed the 5' RACE reads; each CDR3 protein has one entry and no DNA is given. This sample lists 350,000 to 550,000 distinct CDR3 sequences; its ten largest clones have about 2.4%. Specimen: blood. These receptors all come from a human donor with ulcerative colitis or Crohn's disease, or a healthy co-twin of an affected twin (not recorded which). CDR3s include the opening cysteine and the closing phenylalanine or tryptophan.

v_gene: TRBV3-1
j_gene: TRBJ2-3
CDR3aa: CASSQFARPSTDTQYF

v_gene: TRBV20-1
j_gene: TRBJ1-6
CDR3aa: CSGRTGSSPLHF

v_gene: TRBV15
j_gene: TRBJ2-5
CDR3aa: CATSRTGWGNQKTQYF

v_gene: TRBV10-3
j_gene: TRBJ1-2
CDR3aa: CAIQGGRDGYTF

v_gene: TRBV24-1
j_gene: TRBJ2-1
CDR3aa: CATSDSGGRVYNEQFF

v_gene: TRBV10-3
j_gene: TRBJ1-2
CDR3aa: CAISEDTSYGYTF

v_gene: TRBV6-2/TRBV6-3
j_gene: TRBJ2-5
CDR3aa: CASSFPAETQYF

v_gene: TRBV5-5
j_gene: TRBJ1-2
CDR3aa: CASSLDPGALSNYGYTF

v_gene: TRBV7-9
j_gene: TRBJ1-1
CDR3aa: CASSLGAGGQQSEAFF

v_gene: TRBV5-4
j_gene: TRBJ2-5
CDR3aa: CASSPRLAGGETQYF

v_gene: TRBV18
j_gene: TRBJ1-1
CDR3aa: CASSPTGSVTEAFF

v_gene: TRBV24-1
j_gene: TRBJ2-7
CDR3aa: CATSDPRTGNEQYF

v_gene: TRBV7-9
j_gene: TRBJ2-3
CDR3aa: CASSVTETSTDTQYF

v_gene: TRBV28
j_gene: TRBJ2-3
CDR3aa: CASFGQGLTIGGTQYF

v_gene: TRBV5-1
j_gene: TRBJ2-7
CDR3aa: CASSWGQGVLNEQYF

v_gene: TRBV6-2/TRBV6-3
j_gene: TRBJ1-6
CDR3aa: CASSYGQGWSSPLHF

v_gene: TRBV18
j_gene: TRBJ2-7
CDR3aa: CASSGSRALSYEQYF

v_gene: TRBV28
j_gene: TRBJ1-1
CDR3aa: CASRSAGDNTEAFF

v_gene: TRBV20-1
j_gene: TRBJ2-1
CDR3aa: CSLSRDQAYNEQFF

v_gene: TRBV19
j_gene: TRBJ1-1
CDR3aa: CASLRGLEAFF

v_gene: TRBV7-8
j_gene: TRBJ1-3
CDR3aa: CASSAHRVLTAGNTIYF

v_gene: TRBV6-1
j_gene: TRBJ1-6
CDR3aa: CASSRNRQGANSNSPLHF

v_gene: TRBV29-1
j_gene: TRBJ1-2
CDR3aa: CSVGTGGDLGYTF

v_gene: TRBV7-2
j_gene: TRBJ2-5
CDR3aa: CASTVRPDETQYF

v_gene: TRBV21-1
j_gene: TRBJ2-5
CDR3aa: CATTRGGDQETQYF

v_gene: TRBV12-3/TRBV12-4
j_gene: TRBJ1-1
CDR3aa: CASSNGPTEAFF

v_gene: TRBV10-3
j_gene: TRBJ2-1
CDR3aa: CAISDGQGSWFF

v_gene: TRBV6-5
j_gene: TRBJ2-7
CDR3aa: CASSYSQGPSSYEQYF

v_gene: TRBV6-2/TRBV6-3
j_gene: TRBJ2-1
CDR3aa: CASSDPQGEGNEQFF

v_gene: TRBV29-1
j_gene: TRBJ2-7
CDR3aa: CSAGLAGGYEQYF

v_gene: TRBV7-8
j_gene: TRBJ2-3
CDR3aa: CASTLVTGGYTDTQYF

v_gene: TRBV5-1
j_gene: TRBJ2-1
CDR3aa: CASSPGQYNEQFF

v_gene: TRBV18
j_gene: TRBJ1-1
CDR3aa: CASSPGDRAMNTEAFF

v_gene: TRBV18
j_gene: TRBJ2-1
CDR3aa: CASSPPVSIYNEQFF

v_gene: TRBV6-1
j_gene: TRBJ2-2
CDR3aa: CATPGQGRNTGELFF